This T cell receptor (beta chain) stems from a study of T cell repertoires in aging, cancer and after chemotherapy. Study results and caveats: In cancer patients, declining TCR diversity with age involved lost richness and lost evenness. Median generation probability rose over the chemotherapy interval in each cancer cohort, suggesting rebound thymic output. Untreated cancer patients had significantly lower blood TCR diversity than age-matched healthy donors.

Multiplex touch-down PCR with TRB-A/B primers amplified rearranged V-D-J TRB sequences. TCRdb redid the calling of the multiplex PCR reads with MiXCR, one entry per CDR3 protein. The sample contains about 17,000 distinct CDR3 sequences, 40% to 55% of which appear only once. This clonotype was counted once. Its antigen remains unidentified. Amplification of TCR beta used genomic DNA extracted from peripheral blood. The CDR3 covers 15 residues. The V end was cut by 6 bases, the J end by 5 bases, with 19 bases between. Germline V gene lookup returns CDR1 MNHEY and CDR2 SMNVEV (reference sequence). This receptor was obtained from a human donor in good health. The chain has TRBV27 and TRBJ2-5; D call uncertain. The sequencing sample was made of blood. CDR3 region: CASSLLGGSGETQYF. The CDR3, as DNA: TGTGCCAGCAGCCTCTTGGGTGGATCTGGGGAGACCCAGTACTTC.